This entry describes one T cell receptor beta chain. Antigen: not known. The junction differs from germline at one of its ends, possibly a read error. This CDR3 comprises 14 residues. CDR1 is SSHAT and CDR2 is FNYEAQ in the germline V gene (reference sequence). This sample is part of a study of read filtering for tumor transcriptome and immune sequencing. In the study overall: Fewer than ten patients were R-ISS I, some 15 were R-ISS II, over 5 were R-ISS III. Whole-study results and caveats: The sorted CD138-negative fraction was a mixed bone marrow immune population, not purified T cells. Even smaller IR-seq throughput identified most shared clonotypes.

Molecular barcoded adaptors covering alpha/delta and beta/gamma chains were used on approximately 400 ng RNA. MiXCR, applied by TCRdb to the reads, yields one record per CDR3 protein. Of tens of thousands of distinct CDR3 sequences in the sample, roughly an eighth were seen once. The chain recombines TRBV7-7 with TRBJ2-1, with 10 bases aligning to TRBD2. The specimen sequenced was a population of CD138-negative cells sorted from bone marrow. The sequence was obtained from a donor over 35 with multiple myeloma. CDR3 protein: CASSPRTSGYEQFF. CDR3 DNA: TGTGCTAGCAGCCCTCGGACTAGCGGCTATGAGCAGTTCTTC.